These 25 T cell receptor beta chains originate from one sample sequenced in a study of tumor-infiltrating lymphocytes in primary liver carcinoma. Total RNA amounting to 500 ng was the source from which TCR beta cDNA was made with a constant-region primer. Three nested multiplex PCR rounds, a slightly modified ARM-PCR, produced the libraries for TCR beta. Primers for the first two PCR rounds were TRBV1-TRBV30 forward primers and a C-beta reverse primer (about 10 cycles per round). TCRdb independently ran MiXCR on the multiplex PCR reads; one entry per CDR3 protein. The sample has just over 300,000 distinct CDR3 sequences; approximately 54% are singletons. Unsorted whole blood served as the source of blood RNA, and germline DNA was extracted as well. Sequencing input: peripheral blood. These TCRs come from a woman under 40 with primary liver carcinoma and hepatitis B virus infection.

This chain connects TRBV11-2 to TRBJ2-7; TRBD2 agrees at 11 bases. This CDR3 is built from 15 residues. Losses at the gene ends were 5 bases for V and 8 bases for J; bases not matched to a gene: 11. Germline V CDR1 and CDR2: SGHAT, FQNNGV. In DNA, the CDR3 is TGTGCCAGCAGCCCCACTAGCGGGGGCCACTGCAAGCAGTACTTC. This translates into CASSPTSGGHCKQYF.

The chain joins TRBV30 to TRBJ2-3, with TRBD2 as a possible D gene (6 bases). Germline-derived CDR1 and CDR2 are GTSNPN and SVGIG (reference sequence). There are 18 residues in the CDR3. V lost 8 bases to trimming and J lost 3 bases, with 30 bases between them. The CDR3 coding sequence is TGTGCCCGGCGACTTACCGGAGGGGAAGAAGGACGGACAGATACGCAGTATTTT. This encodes CARRLTGGEEGRTDTQYF.

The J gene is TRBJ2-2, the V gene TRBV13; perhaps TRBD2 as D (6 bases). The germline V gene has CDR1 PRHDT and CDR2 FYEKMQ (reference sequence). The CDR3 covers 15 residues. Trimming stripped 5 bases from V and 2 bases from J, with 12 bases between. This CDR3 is CASSPGLTNTGELFF. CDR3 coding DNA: TGTGCCAGCAGCCCCGGACTAACTAACACCGGGGAGCTGTTTTTT.

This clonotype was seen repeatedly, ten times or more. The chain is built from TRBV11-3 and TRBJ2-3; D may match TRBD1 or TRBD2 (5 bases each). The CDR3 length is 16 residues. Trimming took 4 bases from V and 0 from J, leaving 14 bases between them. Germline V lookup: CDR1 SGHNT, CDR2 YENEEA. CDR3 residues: CASSSPTGPSTDTQYF. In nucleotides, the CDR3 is TGTGCCAGCAGCTCCCCAACGGGGCCTAGCACAGATACGCAGTATTTT.

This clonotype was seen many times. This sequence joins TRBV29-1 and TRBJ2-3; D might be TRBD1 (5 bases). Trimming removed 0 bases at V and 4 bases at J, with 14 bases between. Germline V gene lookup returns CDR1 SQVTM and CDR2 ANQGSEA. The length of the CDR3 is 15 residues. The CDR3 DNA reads TGCAGCGTTGAAGATTACCAGGGATCGCCAGATACGCAGTATTTT. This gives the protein CSVEDYQGSPDTQYF.

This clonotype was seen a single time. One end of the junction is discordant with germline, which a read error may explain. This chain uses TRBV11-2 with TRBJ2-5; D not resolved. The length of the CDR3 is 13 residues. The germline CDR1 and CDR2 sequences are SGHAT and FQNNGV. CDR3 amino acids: CTSSLNGRETQYF. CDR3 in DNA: TGTACCAGCAGCTTAAATGGGCGGGAGACCCAGTACTTC.

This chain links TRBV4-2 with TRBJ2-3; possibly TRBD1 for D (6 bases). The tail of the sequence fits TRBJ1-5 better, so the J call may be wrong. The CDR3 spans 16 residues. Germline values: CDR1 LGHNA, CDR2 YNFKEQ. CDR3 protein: CASIQGLTGGFDTQHF. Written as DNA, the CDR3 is TGTGCCAGCATCCAGGGGCTAACCGGTGGCTTTGATACGCAGCATTTT.

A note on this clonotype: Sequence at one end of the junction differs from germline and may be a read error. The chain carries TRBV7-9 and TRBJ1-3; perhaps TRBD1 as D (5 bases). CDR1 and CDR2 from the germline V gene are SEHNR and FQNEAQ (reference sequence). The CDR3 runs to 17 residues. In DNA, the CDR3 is TGTGCCAGCAGCGTTGACACCGGGATCCTCGGGGGAAACGCCATATATTTT. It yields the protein CASSVDTGILGGNAIYF.

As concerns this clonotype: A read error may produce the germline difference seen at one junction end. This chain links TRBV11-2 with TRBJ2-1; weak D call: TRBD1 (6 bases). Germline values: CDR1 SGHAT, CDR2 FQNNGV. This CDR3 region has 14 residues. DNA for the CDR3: TGTGCCAACAGCCCGAATATCAGGGGTGATAAGCAGTTCTTC. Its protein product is CANSPNIRGDKQFF.

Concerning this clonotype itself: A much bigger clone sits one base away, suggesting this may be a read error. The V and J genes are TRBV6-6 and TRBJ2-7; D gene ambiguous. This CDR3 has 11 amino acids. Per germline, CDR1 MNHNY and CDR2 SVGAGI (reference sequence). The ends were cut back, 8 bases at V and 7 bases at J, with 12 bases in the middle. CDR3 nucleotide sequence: TGTGCCAGCGGCCAGACGGAAGAGCAGTACTTC. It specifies CASGQTEEQYF.

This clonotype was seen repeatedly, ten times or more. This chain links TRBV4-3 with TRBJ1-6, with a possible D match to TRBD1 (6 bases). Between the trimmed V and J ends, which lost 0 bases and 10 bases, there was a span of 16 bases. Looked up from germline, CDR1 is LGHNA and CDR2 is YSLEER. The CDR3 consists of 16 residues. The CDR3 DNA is TGCGCCAGCAGCCAAGAGAGGGGCAGGGGCGGATCACCCCTCCACTTT. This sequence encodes CASSQERGRGGSPLHF.

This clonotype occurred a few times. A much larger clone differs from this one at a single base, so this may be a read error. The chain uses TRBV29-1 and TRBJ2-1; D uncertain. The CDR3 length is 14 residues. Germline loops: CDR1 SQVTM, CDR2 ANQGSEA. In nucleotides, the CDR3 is TGCAGCGTTTGGTGGCTAGTCGGCGACAATGTGCAGTTCTTC. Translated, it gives CSVWWLVGDNVQFF.

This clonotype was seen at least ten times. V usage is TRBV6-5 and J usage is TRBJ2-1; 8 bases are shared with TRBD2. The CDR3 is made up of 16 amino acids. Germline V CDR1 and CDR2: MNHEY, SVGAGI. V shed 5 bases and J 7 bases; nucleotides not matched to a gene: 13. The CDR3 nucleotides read TGTGCCAGCAGTCGAAATAGCGGGGAGCGAGGGAATGAGCAGTTCTTC. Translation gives CASSRNSGERGNEQFF.

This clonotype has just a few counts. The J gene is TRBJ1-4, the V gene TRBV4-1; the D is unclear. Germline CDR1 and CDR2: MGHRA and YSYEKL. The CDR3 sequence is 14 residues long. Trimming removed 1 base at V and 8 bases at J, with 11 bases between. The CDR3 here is CASSQGRPWEKLFF. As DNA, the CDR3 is TGCGCCAGCAGCCAAGGACGCCCTTGGGAAAAACTGTTTTTT.

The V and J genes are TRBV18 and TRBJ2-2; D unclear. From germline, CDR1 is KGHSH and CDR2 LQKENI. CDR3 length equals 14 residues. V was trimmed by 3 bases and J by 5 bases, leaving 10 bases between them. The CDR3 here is CASSPPIRTGELFF. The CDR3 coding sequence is TGTGCCAGCTCACCCCCCATAAGGACCGGGGAGCTGTTTTTT.

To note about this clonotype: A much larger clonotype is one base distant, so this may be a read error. The CDR3 sequence: CASSQVTSSWREQFF. The CDR3 coding sequence is TGCGCCAGCAGCCAAGTGACGTCTAGCTGGAGGGAGCAGTTCTTC. The chain is built from TRBV4-1 and TRBJ2-1; TRBD2 might be the D (5 bases). Trimming stripped 1 base from V and 10 bases from J, with 17 bases between. The CDR3 is 15 residues long. The germline gives CDR1 MGHRA, CDR2 YSYEKL.

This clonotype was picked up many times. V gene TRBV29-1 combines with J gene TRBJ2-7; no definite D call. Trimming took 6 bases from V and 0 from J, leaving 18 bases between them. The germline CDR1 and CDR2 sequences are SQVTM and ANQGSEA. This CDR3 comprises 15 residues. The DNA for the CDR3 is TGCAGCGTGCGAACCAGGACGGAATTCTCCTACGAGCAGTACTTC. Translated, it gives CSVRTRTEFSYEQYF.

CDR3 sequence (DNA): TGTGCCAGCAGCCGGTCCCTTGGGGCCTACGAGCAGTACTTC. Its translation: CASSRSLGAYEQYF. The chain joins TRBV7-9 to TRBJ2-7; D uncertain. Germline V CDR1 and CDR2: SEHNR, FQNEAQ (reference sequence). V was trimmed by 5 bases and J by 2 bases, leaving 13 bases between them. This CDR3 has 14 residues.

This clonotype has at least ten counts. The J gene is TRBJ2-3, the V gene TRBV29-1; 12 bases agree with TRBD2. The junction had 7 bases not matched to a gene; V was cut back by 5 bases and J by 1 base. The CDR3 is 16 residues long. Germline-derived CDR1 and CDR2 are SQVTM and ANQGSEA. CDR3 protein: CSVPPGLAGRTDTQYF. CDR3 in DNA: TGCAGCGTTCCCCCGGGACTAGCGGGTCGCACAGATACGCAGTATTTT.

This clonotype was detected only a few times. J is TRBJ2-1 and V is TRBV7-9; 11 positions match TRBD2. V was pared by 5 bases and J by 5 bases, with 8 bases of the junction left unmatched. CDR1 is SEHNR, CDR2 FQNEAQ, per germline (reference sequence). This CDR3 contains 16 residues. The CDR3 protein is CASSALLAGVHNEQFF. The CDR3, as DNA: TGTGCCAGCAGCGCCTTACTAGCGGGAGTACACAATGAGCAGTTCTTC.

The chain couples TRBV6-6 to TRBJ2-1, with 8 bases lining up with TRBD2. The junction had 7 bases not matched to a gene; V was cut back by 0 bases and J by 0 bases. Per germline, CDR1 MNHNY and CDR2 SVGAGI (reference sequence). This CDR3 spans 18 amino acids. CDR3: CASSYSKDSGSSYNEQFF. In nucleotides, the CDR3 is TGTGCCAGCAGTTACTCGAAGGACAGCGGGAGCTCCTACAATGAGCAGTTCTTC.

Here the CDR3 reads CASSYWADEGYTF. The CDR3, as DNA: TGTGCCAGCAGTTACTGGGCAGATGAAGGCTACACCTTC. The V and J genes are TRBV6-5 and TRBJ1-2; no clear D. The length of the CDR3 is 13 residues. CDR1 and CDR2 from the germline V gene are MNHEY and SVGAGI. V was cut by 1 base and J by 8 bases, with 11 bases left in between.

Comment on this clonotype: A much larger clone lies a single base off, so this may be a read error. CDR3 coding DNA: TGTGTCAGTGGGGGAGGGGCCCTCCACTTT. Its protein is CVSGGGALHF. V gene TRBV12-3 or TRBV12-4 combines with J gene TRBJ1-6; D is perhaps TRBD1 (5 bases). CDR3 length equals 10 residues.

The CDR3 coding sequence is TGTGCCAGCAGTTACTCGGGTAGCAGGAACAATGAGCAGTTCTTC. It codes for CASSYSGSRNNEQFF. The rearrangement joins TRBV6-5 to TRBJ2-1; D unresolved. Trimming shortened V by 0 bases and J by 5 bases, and 11 bases separated the two germline ends. The CDR3 has 15 amino acids. Germline values: CDR1 MNHEY, CDR2 SVGAGI.

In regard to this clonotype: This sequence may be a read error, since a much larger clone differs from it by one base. The CDR3 region is CASSREGGTGNTIYF. In DNA, the CDR3 is TGTGCCAGCAGTCGAGAAGGGGGCACCGGAAACACCATATATTTT. This chain joins TRBV12-3 or TRBV12-4 and TRBJ1-3, with 7 bases lining up with TRBD1. V shed 5 bases, J shed 4 bases, and the junction held 8 bases outside the gene matches. This CDR3 is 15 amino acids long.